One sample yielded the 32 T cell receptor beta chains listed below, sequenced in a study of T cell clusters in autoimmune cytopenias. Multiplex touch-down PCR amplified TRB using TRB-A and TRB-B pools in one tube. TCRdb reprocessed the multiplex PCR reads and stores each CDR3 protein as one record, lacking DNA. The sample table includes over 9,500 distinct CDR3 sequences. Each sample's input was 250 ng genomic DNA, 35,000 to 40,000 genome equivalents. These data were likewise used in another study, on T cell repertoires in aging, cancer and after chemotherapy.

The sample was peripheral blood. These receptors were obtained from a human donor in good health.

The chain combines TRBV13 with TRBJ1-2; TCRdb proposes TRBD1, but this gene call is untestable without DNA. From germline, CDR1 is PRHDT and CDR2 FYEKMQ (reference sequence). The CDR3 is 12 amino acids. This chain's CDR3 is CASSLQGDGYTF.

The chain carries TRBV15 and TRBJ2-3; TCRdb proposes TRBD2, but this gene call is untestable without DNA. Germline V lookup: CDR1 LNHNV, CDR2 YYDKDF (reference sequence). There are 17 residues in the CDR3. This CDR3 is CATSRSNAGPRTDTQYF.

The V and J genes are TRBV7-2 and TRBJ2-3. CDR1 and CDR2 from the germline V gene are SGHTA and FQGNSA. The CDR3 length is 16 residues. The CDR3 loop is CASSLAFLAGTDTQYF.

The chain has TRBV6-2 or TRBV6-3 and TRBJ2-1. Germline values: CDR1 MNHEY, CDR2 SVGEGT. This CDR3 is 16 amino acids long. The CDR3: CASSYNNRGSYNEQFF.

The chain couples TRBV7-2 to TRBJ2-2; the D gene TCRdb calls, TRBD2, cannot be checked with no DNA. This CDR3 has 15 residues. Germline CDR1 reads SGHTA; CDR2 reads FQGNSA. This CDR3 is CASSLLGLTTGELFF.

The chain joins TRBV6-5 to TRBJ1-2. CDR1 and CDR2 (germline): MNHEY, SVGAGI. This CDR3 has 15 residues. CDR3: CASSYSTPSINGYTF.

The chain has TRBV6-5 and TRBJ1-1. This CDR3 is 14 amino acids long. Per germline, CDR1 MNHEY and CDR2 SVGAGI. CDR3 amino acids: CASTKPEGFTEAFF.

This rearrangement joins TRBV7-2 to TRBJ2-5; the D call of TRBD2 rests on TCRdb alone, since no DNA is present to check it. This CDR3 has 15 amino acids. Germline assignment: CDR1 SGHTA and CDR2 FQGNSA. The CDR3 sequence is CASSSGILAGETQYF.

J is TRBJ2-4 and V is TRBV30. The CDR3 is 11 amino acids. CDR1 and CDR2 (germline): GTSNPN, SVGIG (reference sequence). The CDR3 sequence is CAWSVPEVQYF. Full variable domain (outside the CDR3, taken from reference TRBV30 and TRBJ2-4): SQTIHQWPATLVQPVGSPLSLECTVEGTSNPNLYWYRQAAGRGLQLLFYSVGIGQISSEVPQNLSASRPQDRQFILSSKKLLLSDSGFYLCAWSVPEVQYFGAGTRLSVL.

The J gene is TRBJ2-5, the V gene TRBV5-6. The germline gives CDR1 SGHDT, CDR2 YYEEEE. This CDR3 has 11 amino acids. CDR3 sequence reads: CASSYYETQYF.

The genes are TRBV6-5 and TRBJ1-1; the TRBD1 assignment by TCRdb is unverifiable without DNA. Germline CDR1 reads MNHEY; CDR2 reads SVGAGI. The CDR3 totals 14 residues. The CDR3 here is CASSEGQGYEEAFF.

V is TRBV6-5 and J is TRBJ2-7; the D call of TRBD1 rests on TCRdb alone, since no DNA is present to check it. Germline loops: CDR1 MNHEY, CDR2 SVGAGI. This CDR3 comprises 13 residues. CDR3 protein: CASSSGDRGEQYF.

The CDR3 sequence: CASSVFLQGGDQPQHF. The chain is built from TRBV19 and TRBJ1-5. The CDR3 is made up of 16 amino acids. Germline V gene lookup returns CDR1 LNHDA and CDR2 SQIVND (reference sequence).

The V and J genes are TRBV6-5 and TRBJ2-1; TCRdb picks TRBD2, but there is no DNA to check that call. Germline V lookup: CDR1 MNHEY, CDR2 SVGAGI. The CDR3 runs to 16 residues. This CDR3 is CASSSVAGGPRNEQFF.

V gene TRBV6-1 combines with J gene TRBJ2-7; there is no DNA to check the TCRdb D call of TRBD2. The CDR3 consists of 14 residues. Germline V gives CDR1 MNHNS, CDR2 SASEGT. The CDR3 sequence: CASIQGAGGREQYF.

The V and J genes are TRBV6-1 and TRBJ1-3. The CDR3 covers 17 residues. Germline V lookup: CDR1 MNHNS, CDR2 SASEGT. The CDR3 spells CASIASLGWQAGNTIYF.

V usage is TRBV6-5 and J usage is TRBJ2-3; the D call from TCRdb, TRBD1, cannot be confirmed without DNA. Germline assignment: CDR1 MNHEY and CDR2 SVGAGI. The CDR3 length is 17 residues. The CDR3 sequence: CASSYSQPTLGLGTQYF.

Frequency places this clonotype as medium-sized. The V and J genes are TRBV19 and TRBJ2-1; TCRdb outputs TRBD2, but without DNA this stays unchecked. From germline, CDR1 is LNHDA and CDR2 SQIVND (reference sequence). The CDR3 contains 15 residues. CDR3 amino acids: CASSIGLAAYNEQFF. Complete variable domain (other parts from reference TRBV19 and TRBJ2-1): DGGITQSPKYLFRKEGQNVTLSCEQNLNHDAMYWYRQDPGQGLRLIYYSQIVNDFQKGDIAEGYSVSREKKESFPLTVTSAQKNPTAFYLCASSIGLAAYNEQFFGPGTRLTVL.

The chain recombines TRBV6-1 with TRBJ2-7; lacking DNA, the TRBD2 call made by TCRdb goes unchecked. CDR1 is MNHNS, CDR2 SASEGT, per germline. The CDR3 covers 15 residues. CDR3 protein: CASSAERGASYEQYF.

V is TRBV20-1 and J is TRBJ2-1; the D call of TRBD2 rests on TCRdb alone, since no DNA is present to check it. CDR1 and CDR2 from the germline V gene are DFQATT and SNEGSKA (reference sequence). The CDR3 sequence is 14 residues long. This chain's CDR3 is CSARGLDRLNEQFF.

The V call is TRBV6-2 or TRBV6-3, the J call TRBJ2-1; TCRdb's D gene call, TRBD2, goes unchecked for lack of DNA. CDR1 and CDR2 (germline): MNHEY, SVGEGT. The CDR3 totals 18 residues. The CDR3: CASSYIAGGFQLYNEQFF.

V usage is TRBV6-6 and J usage is TRBJ1-5. The length of the CDR3 is 15 residues. The germline gives CDR1 MNHNY, CDR2 SVGAGI (reference sequence). This chain's CDR3 is CASSHSGRANQPQHF.

Judged by frequency, this clonotype is medium-sized. This chain uses TRBV18 with TRBJ1-2. Germline V gene lookup returns CDR1 KGHSH and CDR2 LQKENI. This CDR3 region has 12 residues. The CDR3 protein is CASSPGNYGYTF.

The chain joins TRBV18 to TRBJ2-5; the TRBD2 assignment by TCRdb is unverifiable without DNA. The V gene's germline CDR1 is KGHSH and CDR2 LQKENI. This CDR3 region has 16 residues. The CDR3 sequence is CASSPAGLAGKETQYF.

This clonotype is deemed medium-sized by its frequency. The chain employs TRBV6-1 and TRBJ2-6; TCRdb gives TRBD1 as the D gene, but with no DNA this cannot be confirmed. Per the germline V gene, CDR1 is MNHNS and CDR2 is SASEGT. The CDR3 has 15 residues. Here the CDR3 reads CASSRQFSGANVLTF.

The rearrangement uses TRBV27 and TRBJ1-1; TCRdb names TRBD1, which stays unverified in the absence of DNA. This CDR3 spans 13 amino acids. The germline gives CDR1 MNHEY, CDR2 SMNVEV (reference sequence). Here the CDR3 reads CASSLGRGTEAFF.

The V call is TRBV6-5, the J call TRBJ2-7; TCRdb designates TRBD2, a call that cannot be tested without DNA. CDR1 and CDR2 (germline): MNHEY, SVGAGI. This CDR3 is built from 14 residues. This CDR3 reads CASSKSLLAGEQYF.

The gene calls are TRBV5-6 and TRBJ1-1; TCRdb's D call, TRBD1, is unchecked because there is no DNA. The germline V gene encodes CDR1 SGHDT and CDR2 YYEEEE. The CDR3 covers 14 residues. The CDR3 sequence: CASTRWGSNTEAFF.

This clonotype is labeled medium-sized (0.01 to 0.1%) based on frequency. The rearrangement joins TRBV19 to TRBJ1-3. CDR1 is LNHDA and CDR2 is SQIVND in the germline V gene (reference sequence). The CDR3 has 17 amino acids. The CDR3 loop reads CASSPQRRLSSGNTIYF.

This clonotype registers medium-sized by frequency. The chain has TRBV29-1 and TRBJ2-2; TCRdb outputs TRBD2, but without DNA this stays unchecked. CDR1 and CDR2 from the germline V gene are SQVTM and ANQGSEA. The CDR3 is 15 residues long. The chain's CDR3 is CSVEVAGVGTGELFF.

According to its frequency, this clonotype is medium-sized. J is TRBJ2-1 and V is TRBV12-3 or TRBV12-4; absent DNA, TCRdb's TRBD2 call cannot be checked. This CDR3 has 14 amino acids. The CDR3: CASRTSAFYNEQFF.

Here the CDR3 reads CASSLGESPLHF. J is TRBJ1-6 and V is TRBV5-1. The germline CDR1 and CDR2 sequences are SGHRS and YFSETQ. This CDR3 spans 12 amino acids.